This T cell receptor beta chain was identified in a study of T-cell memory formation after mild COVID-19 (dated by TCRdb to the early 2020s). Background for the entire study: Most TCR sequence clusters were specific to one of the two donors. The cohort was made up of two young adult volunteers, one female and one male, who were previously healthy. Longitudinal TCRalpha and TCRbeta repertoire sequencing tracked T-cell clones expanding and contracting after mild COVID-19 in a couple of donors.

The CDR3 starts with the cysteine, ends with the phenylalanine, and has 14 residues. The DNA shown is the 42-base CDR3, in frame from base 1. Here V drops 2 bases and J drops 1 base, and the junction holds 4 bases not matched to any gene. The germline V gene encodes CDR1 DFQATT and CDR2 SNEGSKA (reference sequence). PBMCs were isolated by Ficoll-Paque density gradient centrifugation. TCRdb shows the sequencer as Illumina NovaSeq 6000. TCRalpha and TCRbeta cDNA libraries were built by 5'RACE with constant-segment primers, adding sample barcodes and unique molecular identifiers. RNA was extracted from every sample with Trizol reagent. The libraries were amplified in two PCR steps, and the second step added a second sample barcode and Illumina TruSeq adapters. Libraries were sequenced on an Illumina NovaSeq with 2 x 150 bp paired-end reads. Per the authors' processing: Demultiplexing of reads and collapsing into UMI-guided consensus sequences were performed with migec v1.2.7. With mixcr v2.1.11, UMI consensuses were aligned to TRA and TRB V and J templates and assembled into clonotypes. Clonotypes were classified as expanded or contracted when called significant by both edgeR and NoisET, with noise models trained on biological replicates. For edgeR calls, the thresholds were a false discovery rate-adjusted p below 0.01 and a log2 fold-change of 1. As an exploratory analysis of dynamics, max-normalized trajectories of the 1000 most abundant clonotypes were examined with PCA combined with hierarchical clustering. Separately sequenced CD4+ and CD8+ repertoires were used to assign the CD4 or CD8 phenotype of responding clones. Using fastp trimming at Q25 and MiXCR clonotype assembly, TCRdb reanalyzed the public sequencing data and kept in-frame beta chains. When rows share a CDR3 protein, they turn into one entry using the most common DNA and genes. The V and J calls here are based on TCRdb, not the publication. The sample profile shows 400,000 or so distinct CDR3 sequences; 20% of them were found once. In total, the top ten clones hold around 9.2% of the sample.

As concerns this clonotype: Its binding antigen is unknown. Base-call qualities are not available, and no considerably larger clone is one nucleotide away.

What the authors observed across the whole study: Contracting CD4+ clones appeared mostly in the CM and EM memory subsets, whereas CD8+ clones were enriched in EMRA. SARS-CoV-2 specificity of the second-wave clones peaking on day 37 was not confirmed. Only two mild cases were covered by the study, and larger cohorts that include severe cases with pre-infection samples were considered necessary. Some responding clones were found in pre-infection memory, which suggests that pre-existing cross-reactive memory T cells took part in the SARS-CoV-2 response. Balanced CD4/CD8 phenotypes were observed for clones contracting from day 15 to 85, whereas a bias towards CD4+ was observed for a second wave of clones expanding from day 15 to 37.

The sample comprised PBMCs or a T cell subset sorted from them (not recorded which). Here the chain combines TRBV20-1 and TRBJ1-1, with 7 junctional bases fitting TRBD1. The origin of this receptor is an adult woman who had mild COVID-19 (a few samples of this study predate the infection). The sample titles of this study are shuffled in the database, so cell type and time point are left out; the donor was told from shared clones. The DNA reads TGCAGTGCTAGAAAGGGACAGCCGAACACTGAAGCTTTCTTT. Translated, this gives CSARKGQPNTEAFF.